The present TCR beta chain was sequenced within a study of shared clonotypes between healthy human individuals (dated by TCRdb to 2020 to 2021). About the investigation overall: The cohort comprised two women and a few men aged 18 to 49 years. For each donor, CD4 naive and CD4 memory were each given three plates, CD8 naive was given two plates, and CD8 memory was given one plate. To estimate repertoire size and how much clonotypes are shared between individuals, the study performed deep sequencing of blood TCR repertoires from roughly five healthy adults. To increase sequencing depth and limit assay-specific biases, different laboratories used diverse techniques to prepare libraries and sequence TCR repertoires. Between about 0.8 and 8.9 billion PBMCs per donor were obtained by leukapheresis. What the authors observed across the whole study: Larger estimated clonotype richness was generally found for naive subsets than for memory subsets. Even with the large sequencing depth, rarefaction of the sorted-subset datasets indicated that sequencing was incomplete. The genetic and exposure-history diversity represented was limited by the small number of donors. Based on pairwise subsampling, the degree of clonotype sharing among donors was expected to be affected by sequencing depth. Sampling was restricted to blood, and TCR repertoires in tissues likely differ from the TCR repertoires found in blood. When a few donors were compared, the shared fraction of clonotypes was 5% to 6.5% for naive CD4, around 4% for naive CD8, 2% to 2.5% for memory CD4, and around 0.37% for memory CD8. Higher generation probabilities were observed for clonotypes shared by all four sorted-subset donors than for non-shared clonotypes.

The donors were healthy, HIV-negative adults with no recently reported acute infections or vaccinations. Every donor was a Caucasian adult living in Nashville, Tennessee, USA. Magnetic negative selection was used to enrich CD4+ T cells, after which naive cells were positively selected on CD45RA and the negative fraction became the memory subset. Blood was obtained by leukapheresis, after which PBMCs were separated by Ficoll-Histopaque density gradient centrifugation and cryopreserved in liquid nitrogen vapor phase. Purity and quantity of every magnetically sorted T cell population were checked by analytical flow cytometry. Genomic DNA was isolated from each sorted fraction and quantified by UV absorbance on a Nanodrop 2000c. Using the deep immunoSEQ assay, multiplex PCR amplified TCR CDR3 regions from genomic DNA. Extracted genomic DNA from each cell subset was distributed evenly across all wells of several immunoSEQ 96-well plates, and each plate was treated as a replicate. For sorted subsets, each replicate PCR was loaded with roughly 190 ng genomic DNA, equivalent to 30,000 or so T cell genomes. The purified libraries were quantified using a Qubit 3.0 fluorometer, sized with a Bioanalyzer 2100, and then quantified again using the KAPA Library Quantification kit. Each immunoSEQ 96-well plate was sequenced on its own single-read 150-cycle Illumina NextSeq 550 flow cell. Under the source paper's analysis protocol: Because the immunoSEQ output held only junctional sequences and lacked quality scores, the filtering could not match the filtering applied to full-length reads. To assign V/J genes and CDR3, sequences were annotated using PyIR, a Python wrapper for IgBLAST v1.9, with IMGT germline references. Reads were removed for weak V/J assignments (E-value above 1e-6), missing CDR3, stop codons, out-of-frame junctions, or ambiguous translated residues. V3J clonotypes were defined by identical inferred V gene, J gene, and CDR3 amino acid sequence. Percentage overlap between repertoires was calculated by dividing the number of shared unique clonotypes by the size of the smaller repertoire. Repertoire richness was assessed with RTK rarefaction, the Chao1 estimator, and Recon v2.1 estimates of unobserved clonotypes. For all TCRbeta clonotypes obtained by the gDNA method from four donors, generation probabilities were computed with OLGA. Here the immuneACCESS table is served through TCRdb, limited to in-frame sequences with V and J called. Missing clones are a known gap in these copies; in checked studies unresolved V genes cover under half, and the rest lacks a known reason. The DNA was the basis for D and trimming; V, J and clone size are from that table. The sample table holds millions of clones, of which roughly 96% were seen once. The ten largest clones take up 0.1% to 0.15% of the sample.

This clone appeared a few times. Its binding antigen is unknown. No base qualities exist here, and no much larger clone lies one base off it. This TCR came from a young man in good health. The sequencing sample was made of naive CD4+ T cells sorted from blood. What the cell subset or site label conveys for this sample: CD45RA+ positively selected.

The DNA sequence follows: TGTGCCACCGGGGACAGGGGAGATCAGCCCCAGCATTTT. This encodes CATGDRGDQPQHF. The chain links TRBV19 with TRBJ1-5; a stretch of 10 junction bases matches TRBD1. V and J are trimmed by 10 bases and 5 bases, and the gene matches miss 5 bases of the junction. Including cysteine and phenylalanine, the CDR3 has 13 amino acids. Kept here is only the CDR3 DNA, which spans 39 bases and is read in frame from base 1. The germline V gene (reference sequence) sets CDR1 to LNHDA and CDR2 to SQIVND.